Described below is a single TCR beta chain sequence and its context. Donors were healthy HIV-negative adults without recent acute infections or vaccinations. The data derive from a study of shared clonotypes between healthy human individuals. CDR1 is KGHSY and CDR2 is FQNENV in the germline V gene. This CDR3 contains 15 residues. Trimming shortened V by 0 bases and J by 3 bases, and 9 bases separated the two germline ends. TCRdb's table, derived via immunoSEQ multiplex PCR, lists solely in-frame clones and lacks some. This table has hundreds of thousands of clones, around three quarters appearing once.

This receptor was taken from a woman aged 40 to 49 in good health. Some clones in this sample may be carry-over from other donors' samples. The chain has TRBV16 and TRBJ1-5; D is unclear. The material sequenced was PBMCs. As DNA, the CDR3 is TGTGCCAGCAGCCAATCGTCCAGCTACAATCAGCCCCAGCATTTT. Its translation is CASSQSSSYNQPQHF. Complete variable domain (other parts from reference TRBV16 and TRBJ1-5): GEEVAQTPKHLVRGEGQKAKLYCAPIKGHSYVFWYQQVLKNEFKFLISFQNENVFDETGMPKERFSAKCLPNSPCSLEIQATKLEDSAVYFCASSQSSSYNQPQHFGDGTRLSIL.